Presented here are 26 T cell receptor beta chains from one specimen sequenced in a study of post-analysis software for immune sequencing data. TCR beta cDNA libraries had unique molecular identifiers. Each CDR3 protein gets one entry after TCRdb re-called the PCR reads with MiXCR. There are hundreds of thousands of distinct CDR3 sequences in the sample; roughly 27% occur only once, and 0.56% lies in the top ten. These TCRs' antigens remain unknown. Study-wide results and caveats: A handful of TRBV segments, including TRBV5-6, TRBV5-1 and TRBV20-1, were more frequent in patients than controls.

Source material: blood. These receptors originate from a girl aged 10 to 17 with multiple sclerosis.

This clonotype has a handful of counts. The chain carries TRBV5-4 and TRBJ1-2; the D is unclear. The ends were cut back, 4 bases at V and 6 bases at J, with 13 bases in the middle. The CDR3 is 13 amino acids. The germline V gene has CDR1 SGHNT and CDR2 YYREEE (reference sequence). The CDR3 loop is CASSPGSSDGYTF. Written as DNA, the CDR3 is TGTGCCAGCAGCCCCGGTTCTTCCGATGGCTACACCTTC.

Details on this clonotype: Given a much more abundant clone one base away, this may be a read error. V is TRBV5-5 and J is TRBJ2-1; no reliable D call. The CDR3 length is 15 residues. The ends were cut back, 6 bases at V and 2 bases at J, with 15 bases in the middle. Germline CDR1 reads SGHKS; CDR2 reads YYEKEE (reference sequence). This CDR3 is CASIYFGVPYNEQFF. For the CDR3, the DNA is TGTGCCAGCATCTACTTCGGAGTCCCCTACAATGAGCAGTTCTTC.

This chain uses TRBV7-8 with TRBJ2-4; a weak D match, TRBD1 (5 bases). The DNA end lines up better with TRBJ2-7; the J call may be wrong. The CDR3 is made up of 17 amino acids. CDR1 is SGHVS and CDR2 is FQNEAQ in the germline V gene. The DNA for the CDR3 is TGTGCCAGCAGCTTGTGGGTGTCAGGGATCAATACCTACGAGCAGTACTTC. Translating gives CASSLWVSGINTYEQYF.

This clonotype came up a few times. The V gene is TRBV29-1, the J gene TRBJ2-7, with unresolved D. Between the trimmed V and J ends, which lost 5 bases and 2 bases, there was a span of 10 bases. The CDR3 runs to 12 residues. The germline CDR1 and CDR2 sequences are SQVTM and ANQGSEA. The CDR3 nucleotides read TGCAGCGTTCGGGCAGGACCCTACGAGCAGTACTTC. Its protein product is CSVRAGPYEQYF.

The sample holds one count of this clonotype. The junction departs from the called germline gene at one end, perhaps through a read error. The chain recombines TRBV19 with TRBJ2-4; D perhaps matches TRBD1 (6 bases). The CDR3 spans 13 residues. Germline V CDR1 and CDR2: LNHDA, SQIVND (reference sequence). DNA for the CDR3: TGTGCCAGTAGTACAGGGGCAGCGGACATTCCGTACTTT. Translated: CASSTGAADIPYF.

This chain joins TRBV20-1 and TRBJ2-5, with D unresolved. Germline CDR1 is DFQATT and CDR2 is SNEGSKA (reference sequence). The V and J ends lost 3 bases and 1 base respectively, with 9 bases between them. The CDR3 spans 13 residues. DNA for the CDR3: TGCAGTGCTAGGGACGACACCCAAGAGACCCAGTACTTC. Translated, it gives CSARDDTQETQYF.

The CDR3 coding sequence is TGTGCCACCAGCAGAGACCCCGTGGGAGGGGCGAACTATGGCTACACCTTC. Its translation: CATSRDPVGGANYGYTF. The chain links TRBV15 to TRBJ1-2, with D maybe TRBD1 (5 bases). Per germline, CDR1 LNHNV and CDR2 YYDKDF (reference sequence). The CDR3 covers 17 residues. V was shortened by 0 bases and J by 2 bases, with 16 bases between the two germline ends.

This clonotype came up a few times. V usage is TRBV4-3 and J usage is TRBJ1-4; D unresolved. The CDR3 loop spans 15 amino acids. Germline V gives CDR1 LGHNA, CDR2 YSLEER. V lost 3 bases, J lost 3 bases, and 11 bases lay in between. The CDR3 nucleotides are TGCGCCAGCAGCCAGGATACAGAGGCTAATGAAAAACTGTTTTTT. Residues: CASSQDTEANEKLFF.

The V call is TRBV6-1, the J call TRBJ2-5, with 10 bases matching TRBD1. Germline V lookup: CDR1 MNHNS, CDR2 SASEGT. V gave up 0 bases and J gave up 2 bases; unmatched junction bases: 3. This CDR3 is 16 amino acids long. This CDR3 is CASSEARGQGQETQYF. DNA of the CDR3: TGTGCCAGCAGTGAAGCGCGGGGACAGGGGCAAGAGACCCAGTACTTC.

The CDR3 DNA reads as TGTGCCAGCAGCCTGACCTGGGACAGCCAAGAGACCCAGTACTTC. The encoded protein is CASSLTWDSQETQYF. V and J are TRBV7-2 and TRBJ2-7, with TRBD1 matching 7 bases. The assigned J gene may be wrong: the sequence end matches TRBJ2-5 better. Germline V gene lookup returns CDR1 SGHTA and CDR2 FQGNSA. The CDR3 covers 15 residues.

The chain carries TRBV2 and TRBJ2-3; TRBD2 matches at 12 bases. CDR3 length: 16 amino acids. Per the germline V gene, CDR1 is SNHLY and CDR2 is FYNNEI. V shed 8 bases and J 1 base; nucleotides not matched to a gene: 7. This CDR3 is CASQRGLAGRTDTQYF. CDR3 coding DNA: TGTGCCAGCCAAAGGGGACTAGCGGGTCGCACAGATACGCAGTATTTT.

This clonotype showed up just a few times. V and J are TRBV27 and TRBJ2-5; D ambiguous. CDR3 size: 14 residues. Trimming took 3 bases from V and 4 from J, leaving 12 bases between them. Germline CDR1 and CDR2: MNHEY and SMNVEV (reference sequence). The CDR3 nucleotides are TGTGCCAGCAGTTTTCTGGGGTTTCCAGAGACCCAGTACTTC. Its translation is CASSFLGFPETQYF.

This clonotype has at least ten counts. The CDR3 sequence is CASSRQARAGGFTDTQYF. CDR3 sequence (DNA): TGTGCCAGCAGCCGCCAAGCCAGGGCGGGGGGGTTCACAGATACGCAGTATTTT. The chain carries TRBV7-2 and TRBJ2-3; 9 bases line up with TRBD2. Germline values: CDR1 SGHTA, CDR2 FQGNSA. The J segment lost 2 bases and the V segment lost 5 bases, leaving 14 bases of the junction unmatched. This CDR3 comprises 18 residues.

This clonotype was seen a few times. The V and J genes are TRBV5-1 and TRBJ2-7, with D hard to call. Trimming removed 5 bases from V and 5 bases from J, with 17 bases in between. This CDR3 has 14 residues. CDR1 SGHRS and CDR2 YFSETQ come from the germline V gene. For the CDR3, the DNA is TGCGCCAGCAGTCTGGAACCCCTAGACCACGAGCAGTACTTC. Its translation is CASSLEPLDHEQYF.

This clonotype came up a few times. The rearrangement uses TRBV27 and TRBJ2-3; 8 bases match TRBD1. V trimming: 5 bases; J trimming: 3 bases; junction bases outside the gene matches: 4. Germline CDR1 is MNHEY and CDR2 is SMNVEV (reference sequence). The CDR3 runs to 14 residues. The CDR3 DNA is TGTGCCAGCAGTGACAGGGGTGATACAGATACGCAGTATTTT. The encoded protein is CASSDRGDTDTQYF.

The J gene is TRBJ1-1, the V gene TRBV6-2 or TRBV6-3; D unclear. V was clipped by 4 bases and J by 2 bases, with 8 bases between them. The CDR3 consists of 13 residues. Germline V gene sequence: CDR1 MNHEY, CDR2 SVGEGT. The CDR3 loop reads CASSLNINTEAFF. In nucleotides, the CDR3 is TGTGCCAGCAGTTTGAACATCAACACTGAAGCTTTCTTT.

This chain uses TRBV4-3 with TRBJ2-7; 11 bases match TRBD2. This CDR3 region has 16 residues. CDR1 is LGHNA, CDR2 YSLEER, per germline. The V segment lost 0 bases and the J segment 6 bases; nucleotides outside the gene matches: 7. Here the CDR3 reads CASSQDWASGRSEQYF. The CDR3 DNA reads TGCGCCAGCAGCCAAGACTGGGCTAGCGGGAGGAGCGAGCAGTACTTC.

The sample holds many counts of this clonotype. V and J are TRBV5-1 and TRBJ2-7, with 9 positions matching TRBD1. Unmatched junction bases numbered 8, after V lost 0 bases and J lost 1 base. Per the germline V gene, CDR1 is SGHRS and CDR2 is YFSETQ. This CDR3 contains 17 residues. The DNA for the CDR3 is TGCGCCAGCAGCTTGGAGAGCCTCGGGACAGGGTCCTACGAGCAGTACTTC. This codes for CASSLESLGTGSYEQYF.

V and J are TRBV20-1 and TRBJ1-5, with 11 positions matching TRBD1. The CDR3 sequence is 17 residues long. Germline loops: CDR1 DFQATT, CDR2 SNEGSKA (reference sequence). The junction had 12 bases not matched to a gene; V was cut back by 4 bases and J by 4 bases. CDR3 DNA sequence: TGCAGTGCTACCCAATGGGGCGGACAGGGGGCAAATCAGCCCCAGCATTTT. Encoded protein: CSATQWGGQGANQPQHF.

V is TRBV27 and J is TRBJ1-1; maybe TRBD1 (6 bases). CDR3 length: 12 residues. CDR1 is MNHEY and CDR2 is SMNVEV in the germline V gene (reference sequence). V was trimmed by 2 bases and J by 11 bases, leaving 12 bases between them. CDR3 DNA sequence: TGTGCCAGCAGTTTAGGGGGGCAGGAGGCTTTCTTT. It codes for CASSLGGQEAFF.

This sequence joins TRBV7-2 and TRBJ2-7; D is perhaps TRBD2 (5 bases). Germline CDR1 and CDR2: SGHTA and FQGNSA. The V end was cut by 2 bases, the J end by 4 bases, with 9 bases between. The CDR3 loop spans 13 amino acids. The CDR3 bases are TGTGCCAGCAGCTTAAGGACTGAATACGAGCAGTACTTC. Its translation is CASSLRTEYEQYF.

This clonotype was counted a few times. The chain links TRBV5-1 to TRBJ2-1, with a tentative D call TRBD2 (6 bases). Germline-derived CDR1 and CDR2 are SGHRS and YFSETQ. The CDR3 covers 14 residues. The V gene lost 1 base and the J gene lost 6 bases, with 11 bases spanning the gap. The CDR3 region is CASSLQTGGNEQFF. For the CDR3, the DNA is TGCGCCAGCAGCTTGCAAACCGGGGGCAATGAGCAGTTCTTC.

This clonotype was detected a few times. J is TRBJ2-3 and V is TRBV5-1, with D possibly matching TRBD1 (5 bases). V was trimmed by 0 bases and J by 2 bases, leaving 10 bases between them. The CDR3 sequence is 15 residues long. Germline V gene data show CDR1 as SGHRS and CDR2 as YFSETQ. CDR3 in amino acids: CASSLGLGPTDTQYF. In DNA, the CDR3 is TGCGCCAGCAGCTTGGGACTGGGGCCCACAGATACGCAGTATTTT.

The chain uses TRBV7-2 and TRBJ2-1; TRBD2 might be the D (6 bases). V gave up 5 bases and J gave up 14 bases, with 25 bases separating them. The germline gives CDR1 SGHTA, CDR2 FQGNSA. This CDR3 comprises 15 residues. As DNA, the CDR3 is TGTGCCAGCAGCCCGGACCCCGGGACGCCAACGGGGGAGTTCTTC. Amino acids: CASSPDPGTPTGEFF.

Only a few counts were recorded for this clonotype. The CDR3 bases are TGTGCCAGCAGTTTTCGACAAGTAGGTTACGAGCAGTACTTC. Protein sequence: CASSFRQVGYEQYF. The chain is built from TRBV28 and TRBJ2-7; D is undetermined. The ends were cut back, 3 bases at V and 4 bases at J, with 13 bases in the middle. Per the germline V gene, CDR1 is MDHEN and CDR2 is SYDVKM. The CDR3 contains 14 residues.

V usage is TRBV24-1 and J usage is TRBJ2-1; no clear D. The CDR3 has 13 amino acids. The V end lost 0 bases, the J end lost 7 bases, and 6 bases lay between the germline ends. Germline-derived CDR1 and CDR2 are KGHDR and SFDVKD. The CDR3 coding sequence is TGTGCCACCAGTGATTTGGCGCCGAATGAGCAGTTCTTC. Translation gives CATSDLAPNEQFF.